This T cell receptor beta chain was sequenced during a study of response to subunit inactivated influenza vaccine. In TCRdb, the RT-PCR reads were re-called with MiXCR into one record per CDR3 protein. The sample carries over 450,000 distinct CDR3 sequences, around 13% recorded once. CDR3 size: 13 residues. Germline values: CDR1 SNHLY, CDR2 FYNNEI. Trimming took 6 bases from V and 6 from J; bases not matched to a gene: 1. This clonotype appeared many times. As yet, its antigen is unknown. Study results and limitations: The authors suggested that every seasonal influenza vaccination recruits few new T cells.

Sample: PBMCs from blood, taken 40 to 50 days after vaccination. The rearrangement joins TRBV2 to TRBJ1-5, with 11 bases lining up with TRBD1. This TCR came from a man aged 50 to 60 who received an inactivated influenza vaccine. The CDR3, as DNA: TGTGCCAGCAGCGGGACAGGGGGTCAGCCCCAGCATTTT. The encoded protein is CASSGTGGQPQHF.